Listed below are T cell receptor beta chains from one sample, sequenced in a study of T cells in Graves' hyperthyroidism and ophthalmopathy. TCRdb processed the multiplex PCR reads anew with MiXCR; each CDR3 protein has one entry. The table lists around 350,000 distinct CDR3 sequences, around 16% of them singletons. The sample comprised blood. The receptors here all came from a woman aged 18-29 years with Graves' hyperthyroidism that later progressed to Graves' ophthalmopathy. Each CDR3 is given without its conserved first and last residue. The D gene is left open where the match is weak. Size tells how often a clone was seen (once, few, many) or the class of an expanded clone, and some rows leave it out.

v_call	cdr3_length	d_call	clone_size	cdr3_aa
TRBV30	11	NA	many	AWGPGRSYGYT
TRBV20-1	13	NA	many	SASRRVASTDTQY
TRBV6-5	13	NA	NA	ASSYSQGWQETQY
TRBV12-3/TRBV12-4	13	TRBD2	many	ASSLPGLGHNEQF
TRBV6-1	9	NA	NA	ASFRTPPLH
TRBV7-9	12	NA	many	ASSSTTGEETQY
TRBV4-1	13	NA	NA	ASSQDAQGTYGYT
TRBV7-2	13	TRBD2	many	ASSQRLAVTDTQY
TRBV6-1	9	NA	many	ASSAGARQY
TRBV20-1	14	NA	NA	SAGDESRTYTDTQY
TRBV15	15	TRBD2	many	ATSFLGLAGVADTQY
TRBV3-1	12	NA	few	ASSHGRFSYEQY
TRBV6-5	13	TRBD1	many	ASSYSGTGGQEQY
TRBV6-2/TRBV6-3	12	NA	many	ASSYVFQYNEQF
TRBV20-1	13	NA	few	SALTRSSSYNEQF
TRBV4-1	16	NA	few	ASSPIAEAEYDTGELF
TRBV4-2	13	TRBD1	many	ASSQSPGQGYEQY
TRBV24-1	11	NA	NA	ATSVSVNNEQF
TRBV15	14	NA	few	ATSRDLPATNEKLF
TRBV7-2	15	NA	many	ASSPVVWSPLPNEQF
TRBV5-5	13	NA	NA	ASSLDDPPPDTQY
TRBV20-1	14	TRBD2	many	SATSGPNPSTDTQY
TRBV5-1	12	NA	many	ASSLQRRVNEQF
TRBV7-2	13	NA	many	ASSLLIGLAETQY
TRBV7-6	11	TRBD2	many	ASSILAGNEQF
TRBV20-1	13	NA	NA	SARDGGGVLEKLF
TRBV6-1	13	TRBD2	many	ASKTSGGGTYEQY
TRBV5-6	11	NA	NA	AKPRGKKNIQY
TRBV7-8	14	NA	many	ASSLLLALPGNEQF
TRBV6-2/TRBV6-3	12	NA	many	ASSVGWSNQPQH
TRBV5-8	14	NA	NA	ASSLYIASSYNEQF
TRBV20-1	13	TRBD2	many	SASPGLAGRNEQF